Here is one TCR beta chain with its context. The antigen this receptor binds is unknown. Per-base quality was not reported, and no clone a single base away is much larger than it. The cohort was made up of roughly 670 healthy bone marrow donors. At the time of sampling, all cohort members were nominally healthy, though unrecorded immune exposures were likely present. The donor tested CMV seropositive and was one of the 289 seropositive cohort members. A peripheral blood sample was provided by each donor, and peripheral blood mononuclear cells were used for TCR beta sequencing. The Qiagen DNeasy Blood Extraction Kit was used to extract genomic DNA from the blood cell samples. These data come from a study of cytomegalovirus exposure and HLA in healthy donors (dated 2017 in TCRdb). Describing the broader study: An earlier analysis of some 600 of the donors reported over 250 Gb of sequence data and 117 million unique TCR beta sequences obtained from roughly 180 million T cells. An early release that covered fewer than 750 HLA-typed donors contained around 300 gigabases of sequencing data and around 80 million unique TCR sequences. The genetic ancestry cluster associated with self-reported Caucasian donors included about 84% of the roughly 410 genotyped donors. The study aimed to test whether cataloging public T cell receptors could reveal signatures of past pathogen exposure. Using immunosequencing, the study profiled T cell repertoires from 550 to 750 subjects and related those repertoires to cytomegalovirus serostatus. In addition to the first cohort of hundreds of subjects, a separate validation cohort of 130 or so different subjects was used. To predict cytomegalovirus infection status, the study brought together high-throughput TCR immunosequencing, statistical association of individual TCRs with disease status, and machine learning. In a later analysis, previously published TCR beta repertoires from hundreds of donors were re-analyzed and high-resolution HLA genotyping was added so that TCR occurrence patterns could be studied. Rather than drawing on any new phenotypic data, the later analysis identified candidate immune exposures from TCR beta sequences and the way those sequences occurred across donors. An earlier analysis of about 620 of the donors applied high-throughput TCR beta sequencing to assess whether each TCR beta V gene segment acted as functional or pseudogenic. Alongside the repertoire data, information on donor age, sex, ethnicity and CMV serostatus was compiled. A later genetic analysis took genome-wide SNP genotypes for about 60% of the roughly 670 donors and used that subset as a discovery cohort. Every repertoire in the discovery cohort had been generated on one and the same sequencing platform. HLA typing included class I and class II loci at four-digit resolution. Typing coverage differed by locus: A, B, C, DRB1 and DQB1 were typed in roughly 629-630 donors, DQA1 in about 550, DPA1 in 600 to 610, and DPB1 in 472. Roughly 5 DR-DQ haplotypes were handled as single units for association and clustering, since linkage in the cohort was strong. Across about 370 genotyped donors of the cohort, an average of approximately 220,000 unique TCR beta nucleotide sequences per donor were sequenced, and 15% to 20% of those sequences were non-productive.

V is shortened by 0 bases, J by 5 bases, and the region joining them spans 8 bases. Its CDR3 holds 15 amino acids, cysteine through phenylalanine. The CDR3 DNA has 45 bases and is translated from base 1. The CDR1 and CDR2 encoded by the germline V gene are LGHNA and YNFKEQ. What the study reported, not specific to this receptor: Specific HLA alleles were associated with some 15,000 TCR beta sequences at a false discovery rate of 0.05 in a later analysis. Because HLA typing was missing for some donors at each locus, association tests included only the typed subset. Some 15 rarely observed V segments, including chromosome 9 orphons, were excluded from the earlier analysis of some 590 of the donors because counts were too low. According to a later genetic analysis, donors in an Asian-associated ancestry cluster had fewer N-insertions in productive TCRs than the approximately 670-donor mean. Some IMGT-functional V segments, including TRBV6-2 and TRBV6-3, could not be distinguished by the 87-base-pair reads and were therefore excluded. Broadly in line with IMGT annotations, most TCR beta V segments showed up in productive rearrangements about 87% or about 30% of the time in an earlier analysis of approximately 640 of the donors. In a later analysis, the rate of TCR association differed among HLA loci, with DRB1 alleles having the most associated TCRs and HLA-C alleles having the fewest. In a later analysis, HLA-associated TCR beta chains showed more clonal expansion and lower generation probabilities than non-associated chains that were equally common. According to a later analysis, parvovirus B19, influenza, CMV and Epstein-Barr virus appeared linked to several top co-occurrence clusters. The cohort was sequenced for TCR beta chains only, and without alpha or paired-chain data the features that could be detected were limited. In vitro tests confirmed that a few of the cytomegalovirus-associated TCR beta chains recognize cytomegalovirus antigens. A cluster of highly shared sequence variants was judged likely to represent a technical artifact of the sequencing pipeline. A later genetic analysis associated a missense DCLRE1C variant with V-gene and J-gene trimming of TCR beta chains, and an independent cohort replicated the association. In the study, approximately 150 TCR beta chains were listed as associated with cytomegalovirus. Most CMV-associated TCR beta chains appeared to be HLA-restricted in a later analysis, and the HLA associations seemed to be driven largely by CMV exposure. According to the authors, the approach could potentially be generalized to other disease states and immunological phenotypes. Roughly uniform sequencing depth across donors was assumed in presence/absence analyses, although this assumption may not hold. Linkage disequilibrium might explain the correlated functional status among segregating V segments, but an unknown experimental factor could not be excluded. The classifier was reported to diagnose cytomegalovirus status with high specificity and sensitivity in both the original cohort and the validation cohort. Strong co-occurrence of HLA alleles, especially DR and DQ, made assigning TCR associations to individual alleles difficult. CMV serostatus was the only immune exposure information available for the cohort. A further reported finding was that TCR beta sequences accurately predicted the HLA-A and HLA-B alleles for most subjects in the first cohort. Most TCR sequences were observed very rarely across donors, whereas some public TCRs were present in many individuals.

Library method: the immunoSEQ multiplex PCR assay. The multiplex PCR relied on a mix of 60 forward primers for TCR Vbeta segments and 13 reverse primers for TCR Jbeta segments. A multiplex PCR assay on genomic DNA amplified the CDR3 region of rearranged TCR beta genes. The amplified TCR beta libraries were sequenced on the Illumina HiSeq System as 87-base-pair reads. The original pipeline was this. In a later analysis, 70 million to 95 million unique TCR beta chains were counted across the 690 or so repertoires, and approximately 11 million of these chains were shared by at least two donors. To remove PCR and sequencing errors, raw reads were error-corrected and collapsed into unique sequences using a nearest-neighbor algorithm that merged closely related sequences. Alignment of CDR3 sequences to IMGT reference sequences was used to assign V, D and J gene segments. For a sequence to be retained, at least a six-nucleotide match to both a V gene segment and a J gene segment was required. Rearrangements were called productive when the CDR3 lacked stop codons and stayed in frame with V and J; all others were non-productive. CDR3 was defined by IMGT convention, running from the second conserved V-encoded cysteine to the conserved J-encoded phenylalanine. The earlier analysis of about 590 of the donors excluded sequences that lacked an unambiguous match to a single V gene segment. In an earlier analysis of a few hundred of the donors, V segments were called functional above 56.7% productive rearrangements and were called segregating when the between-donor standard deviation exceeded 5%. A statistical classification framework was built for diagnosing cytomegalovirus status from the catalog of TCR beta chain sequences. V and J gene assignment, in a later analysis, came from comparing TCR nucleotide sequences with IMGT/GENE-DB human TR gene sequences. The TCRdist pipeline was used in a later analysis to assign CDR3 sequences and most-parsimonious VDJ recombination scenarios. In a later analysis, each TCR beta chain was defined by its CDR3 amino acid sequence together with its V-gene family, and reads without a unique V-gene family were excluded. A later analysis removed 500 to 650 highly shared, low-generation-probability nucleotide sequences to deal with suspected cross-contamination and a sequencing artifact. For each public chain, a later analysis derived a clonal expansion index from normalized ranks of inferred template counts within each repertoire. In a later analysis, generation probabilities were computed with a VDJ recombination model fitted to out-of-frame rearrangements, and the resulting probabilities were checked against IGoR. Hypergeometric tests were used in a later analysis to score TCR-TCR, TCR-HLA and TCR-CMV co-occurrence, with a repertoire-size bias correction applied to the TCR pairs. In a later analysis, false discovery rates were estimated by permuting HLA or CMV assignments 20 times. In a later analysis, co-occurring TCRs were grouped using DBSCAN, and TCRdist sequence similarity was added for clustering within HLA-allele-positive subsets. Repertoires with fewer than 30,000 or more than 120,000 public chains were left out of co-occurrence clustering, as were five repertoires with anomalous nucleotide sharing. TCRdb stores this immuneACCESS table with in-frame sequences only. Part of the clones is absent; in the studies checked, under half of the shortfall reflects unresolved V genes, and no reason is known for the rest. D and trimming come from the DNA, and the V and J calls and clone size come from that table. The sample has 80,000 or so clones on record, around 60% of them singletons. Less than 7.5% of the sample is taken by the ten largest.

Sequencing was done on a sample of PBMCs. This sequence was found in a man in his thirties or forties in good health and CMV-seropositive. In this chain, TRBV4-2 is recombined with TRBJ1-6; the D segment cannot be called with confidence. The CDR3 in this case is CASSQESADNSPLHF. The sequenced DNA is TGTGCCAGCAGCCAAGAATCCGCGGATAATTCACCCCTCCACTTT.